This T cell receptor beta chain comes out of a study of molecular identifiers for immune sequencing clone quantification. About the study: Replicate RNA came from about 20,000 or 100,000 naive CD8 cells and was split five ways, and four parts were sequenced. Study results and limitations: Effector cells had over 99% of their molecules in clones above 20 RNA copies, while naive cells had under 1%.

Trimming removed 4 bases from V and 2 bases from J; junction bases left unmatched: 6. This CDR3 spans 16 amino acids. Germline loops: CDR1 KGHDR, CDR2 SFDVKD. For naive CD8 T cells, sorting used the CD8+CD4-CCR7+CD45RA+ phenotype. Listed TCR primers and previously described methods were used for bulk TCR libraries. A single record per CDR3 protein comes from TCRdb applying MiXCR to the PCR reads. The sample holds over 600,000 distinct CDR3 sequences, just under 20% seen once. This clonotype was counted a few times. What it binds is not known. The sequenced sample consisted of naive CD8+ T cells from blood, with Jurkat cell RNA spiked in. Subset indicated: FACS-sorted CD8+CD4-CCR7+CD45RA+ naive T cells. The TCR sequence derives from a human donor in good health. Some libraries in this study had Jurkat cell RNA spiked in. The chain joins TRBV24-1 to TRBJ1-5, with 8 bases matching TRBD1. CDR3 residues: CATSDRTGSGNQPQHF. The CDR3 nucleotides read TGTGCCACCAGTGACCGGACAGGGTCGGGCAATCAGCCCCAGCATTTT.